Listed below are T cell receptor beta chains from one sample, sequenced in a study of blood T cell repertoires in COVID-19. The repertoire was sequenced with immunoSEQ multiplex PCR; TCRdb's copy has only in-frame clones and lacks some. The sample has fewer than 300,000 clones, approximately 85% seen once. Sequenced input: peripheral blood. These receptor sequences come from a man aged 50-59 years with active or convalescent COVID-19. Both conserved end residues are part of each CDR3. A D gene is named only where the DNA matches it firmly. Rows may omit the clone size; those that give it use once, few, many or a size class.

DNA: TGCGCCAGCAGCTTGACAGGGGGCGAAGTGGCCGGGGAGCTGTTTTTT; CDR3: CASSLTGGEVAGELFF; D: TRBD1; length: 16; size: NA; J: TRBJ2-2; V: TRBV5-1
DNA: TGTGCCAGCAGCTCTCGGACAGGCACGAACACTGAAGCTTTCTTT; CDR3: CASSSRTGTNTEAFF; D: TRBD1; length: 15; size: NA; J: TRBJ1-1; V: TRBV5-4
DNA: TGTGCCAGCTCACCAGGGACAGGGAGAGGTCAGCCCCAGCATTTT; CDR3: CASSPGTGRGQPQHF; D: TRBD1; length: 15; size: once; J: TRBJ1-5; V: TRBV18
DNA: TGTGCCAGCAGTGACTGGACAGGGGAATCTGGAAACACCATATATTTT; CDR3: CASSDWTGESGNTIYF; D: TRBD1; length: 16; size: once; J: TRBJ1-3; V: TRBV6-4
DNA: TGTGCCAGCAGTTCAAGACAGGGCACGATGAGGGGCTACACCTTC; CDR3: CASSSRQGTMRGYTF; D: TRBD1; length: 15; size: NA; J: TRBJ1-2; V: TRBV6-6
DNA: TGTGCCAGCAGCTTTCCGGAGCAGGGGGGTTCCTACGAGCAGTACTTC; CDR3: CASSFPEQGGSYEQYF; D: NA; length: 16; size: NA; J: TRBJ2-7; V: TRBV7-9
DNA: TGTGCCAGCAGCATCCCCTCAGCGGGAGGGGAGACCCAGTACTTC; CDR3: CASSIPSAGGETQYF; D: TRBD2; length: 15; size: NA; J: TRBJ2-5; V: TRBV5-6
DNA: TGTGCCAGCAGCCCCCAAAGACTAGTTTATAATGAGCAGTTCTTC; CDR3: CASSPQRLVYNEQFF; D: NA; length: 15; size: NA; J: TRBJ2-1; V: TRBV7-8
DNA: TGTGCCAGCAGTTACGGGGCATCTGGGAGCAATCAGCCCCAGCATTTT; CDR3: CASSYGASGSNQPQHF; D: NA; length: 16; size: NA; J: TRBJ1-5; V: TRBV6-2/TRBV6-3
DNA: TGTGCCAGCAGCCCGGAACCGGGACAGGGGTCCTACAATGAGCAGTTCTTC; CDR3: CASSPEPGQGSYNEQFF; D: TRBD1; length: 17; size: NA; J: TRBJ2-1; V: TRBV9
DNA: TGTGCCAGCAGCTTAGAGGGACAGAGGAGAGAGCCCCAGCATTTT; CDR3: CASSLEGQRREPQHF; D: TRBD1; length: 15; size: NA; J: TRBJ1-5; V: TRBV11-2
DNA: TGCGCCAGCAGCCGCGGGGTCTTCTCCCACTACGAGCAGTACTTC; CDR3: CASSRGVFSHYEQYF; D: NA; length: 15; size: NA; J: TRBJ2-7; V: TRBV4-3
DNA: TGTGCCAGCTCACCACAGAGTTACACAGATACGCAGTATTTT; CDR3: CASSPQSYTDTQYF; D: NA; length: 14; size: few; J: TRBJ2-3; V: TRBV18
DNA: TGTGCCAGCAGCCAGGGGGCGGGAGGGACTGGAGAGACCCAGTACTTC; CDR3: CASSQGAGGTGETQYF; D: NA; length: 16; size: NA; J: TRBJ2-5; V: TRBV5-4
DNA: TGTGCCAGTAAGACAGGTTATAACACTGAAGCTTTCTTT; CDR3: CASKTGYNTEAFF; D: NA; length: 13; size: NA; J: TRBJ1-1; V: TRBV2
DNA: TGTGCCAGCAGCTTGGTTGTCAGGTCGGCTTTCTTT; CDR3: CASSLVVRSAFF; D: NA; length: 12; size: NA; J: TRBJ1-1; V: TRBV5-6
DNA: TGTGCCAGCAGCGTAGGTAAAGGGAGTGACTATGGCTACACCTTC; CDR3: CASSVGKGSDYGYTF; D: NA; length: 15; size: NA; J: TRBJ1-2; V: TRBV9
DNA: TGTGCCACCAGCAGAGGGGTCGTGGCGGGGGCAGAGAGTTCACCCCTCCACTTT; CDR3: CATSRGVVAGAESSPLHF; D: NA; length: 18; size: NA; J: TRBJ1-6; V: TRBV15
DNA: TGTGCCAGCAGCTCTATGGGACAGGGGGATACGCAGTATTTT; CDR3: CASSSMGQGDTQYF; D: TRBD1; length: 14; size: NA; J: TRBJ2-3; V: TRBV5-6
DNA: TGCGCCAGCAGCTTGGCCTTCAACGGAGAGACCCAGTACTTC; CDR3: CASSLAFNGETQYF; D: NA; length: 14; size: NA; J: TRBJ2-5; V: TRBV5-1
DNA: TGTGCCAGCAGCGGGCATCTTTTCGTCACAGATACGCAGTATTTT; CDR3: CASSGHLFVTDTQYF; D: NA; length: 15; size: NA; J: TRBJ2-3; V: TRBV21-1
DNA: TGTGCCAGCAGCCGGGCTCTGGGCGAGAGCTCCTACAATGAGCAGTTCTTC; CDR3: CASSRALGESSYNEQFF; D: NA; length: 17; size: NA; J: TRBJ2-1; V: TRBV3-1/TRBV3-2
DNA: TGTGCCAGCAGCTTAGCCCTCAGGACTGCAACCGGGGATGAGCAGTTCTTC; CDR3: CASSLALRTATGDEQFF; D: NA; length: 17; size: NA; J: TRBJ2-1; V: TRBV11-2
DNA: TGTGCCAGCCGCATAGGCGGGAGTCACTCCTACAATGAGCAGTTCTTC; CDR3: CASRIGGSHSYNEQFF; D: TRBD2; length: 16; size: NA; J: TRBJ2-1; V: TRBV18
DNA: TGTGCCTGGAGTTCAGCGGGAACCCACCGACCCCTCCACTTT; CDR3: CAWSSAGTHRPLHF; D: NA; length: 14; size: NA; J: TRBJ1-6; V: TRBV30
DNA: TGTGCCAGCAGCCCTAGTAACTCACCCCTCCACTTT; CDR3: CASSPSNSPLHF; D: NA; length: 12; size: NA; J: TRBJ1-6; V: TRBV3-1/TRBV3-2
DNA: TGTGCCAGCAGCCAACTCTCCGGGACAGGGAGGCGAGCTAACTATGGCTACACCTTC; CDR3: CASSQLSGTGRRANYGYTF; D: TRBD1; length: 19; size: NA; J: TRBJ1-2; V: TRBV3-1/TRBV3-2
DNA: TGTGCCAGCAGGGAAACTAGCGGGAGAGGGTCCTACGAGCAGTACTTC; CDR3: CASRETSGRGSYEQYF; D: TRBD2; length: 16; size: NA; J: TRBJ2-7; V: TRBV5-6
DNA: TGTGCCAGTAGAGAACTAGCGGCCGGACCTGAGCAGTTCTTC; CDR3: CASRELAAGPEQFF; D: TRBD2; length: 14; size: NA; J: TRBJ2-1; V: TRBV19
DNA: TGTGCCAGCAGCTTAGACCCGGACACCGTGACGAACACCGGGGAGCTGTTTTTT; CDR3: CASSLDPDTVTNTGELFF; D: NA; length: 18; size: NA; J: TRBJ2-2; V: TRBV7-3
DNA: TGTGCCAGCCAGGAGACCGGGACACCTAATTCACCCCTCCACTTT; CDR3: CASQETGTPNSPLHF; D: NA; length: 15; size: NA; J: TRBJ1-6; V: TRBV27
DNA: TGTGCTAGTGGCCAGTGGGGAAACACCATATATTTT; CDR3: CASGQWGNTIYF; D: NA; length: 12; size: few; J: TRBJ1-3; V: TRBV12-5
DNA: TGTGCCAGCAGCTTGTACAGCGGAGAGACCTACAATGAGCAGTTCTTC; CDR3: CASSLYSGETYNEQFF; D: NA; length: 16; size: NA; J: TRBJ2-1; V: TRBV5-4
DNA: TGTGCCAGCTCACCGGGCGGACAGGGTAACACTGAAGCTTTCTTT; CDR3: CASSPGGQGNTEAFF; D: TRBD1; length: 15; size: NA; J: TRBJ1-1; V: TRBV18
DNA: TGTGCCAGCAGCTTGGGCGAAGGCGGGGAGCTGTTTTTT; CDR3: CASSLGEGGELFF; D: NA; length: 13; size: NA; J: TRBJ2-2; V: TRBV11-1
DNA: TGTGCCAGCAGCTTCCCTAGCACAGATACGCAGTATTTT; CDR3: CASSFPSTDTQYF; D: NA; length: 13; size: once; J: TRBJ2-3; V: TRBV11-2
DNA: TGCGCCAGCAGTAACGACGGGAGACAAGAGACCCAGTACTTC; CDR3: CASSNDGRQETQYF; D: NA; length: 14; size: once; J: TRBJ2-5; V: TRBV5-1